These 17 T cell receptor beta chains share one sample of origin, sequenced in a study of T cell responses to AZD1222 COVID-19 vaccine. Assay used: immunoSEQ multiplex PCR; TCRdb lists only in-frame clones, some missing. The repertoire consists of 130,000 to 150,000 clones, with about 93% occurring once and the leading ten covering around 5.5%. Sequences were derived from peripheral blood, sampled on day 0 of AZD1222 vaccination. All receptors derive from an adult in good health.

The V and J genes are TRBV14 and TRBJ2-4; D possibly corresponds to TRBD1 (5 bases). The length of the CDR3 is 14 residues. V was clipped by 1 base and J by 1 base, with 5 bases between them. Germline CDR1 is SGHDN and CDR2 is FVKESK. The CDR3 nucleotides are TGTGCCAGCAGCCAAGCAGGGGCCAAAAACATTCAGTACTTC. Translating it yields CASSQAGAKNIQYF.

Only one count was recorded for this clone. The chain joins TRBV6-5 to TRBJ2-7; TRBD2 aligns across 10 bases. This CDR3 region has 15 residues. From germline, CDR1 is MNHEY and CDR2 SVGAGI. The trim removed 5 bases at V and 7 bases at J, leaving 11 bases unmatched. CDR3: CASSPSGRAFREQYF. The DNA of the CDR3 is TGTGCCAGCAGTCCGAGCGGGAGGGCCTTTAGGGAGCAGTACTTC.

V is TRBV7-9 and J is TRBJ1-5; no definite D call. The V gene lost 2 bases and the J gene lost 0 bases, with 5 bases spanning the gap. Looked up from germline, CDR1 is SEHNR and CDR2 is FQNEAQ (reference sequence). This CDR3 contains 14 residues. The DNA of the CDR3 is TGTGCCAGCAGCTTACAGAATAGCAATCAGCCCCAGCATTTT. Encoded protein: CASSLQNSNQPQHF.

V usage is TRBV5-1 and J usage is TRBJ1-2; D not certain. CDR3 size: 13 residues. CDR1 SGHRS and CDR2 YFSETQ come from the germline V gene. V shed 4 bases and J shed 4 bases, with 11 bases lying between them. CDR3 DNA sequence: TGCGCCAGCAGCCCGCTCCGAAGCTATGGCTACACCTTC. Protein: CASSPLRSYGYTF.

This chain joins TRBV9 and TRBJ1-3, with D unresolved. Trimming left V 3 bases short and J 1 base short, with 5 bases between. CDR3 length: 13 residues. Germline V CDR1 and CDR2: SGDLS, YYNGEE. The CDR3 DNA reads TGTGCCAGCAGCGCTGGATCTGGAAACACCATATATTTT. Protein: CASSAGSGNTIYF.

The chain links TRBV28 to TRBJ2-2; perhaps TRBD1 as D (6 bases). Germline CDR1 and CDR2: MDHEN and SYDVKM. Trimming removed 6 bases at V and 6 bases at J, with 11 bases between. This CDR3 is built from 13 residues. CDR3 in amino acids: CASRPGGSGELFF. In DNA, the CDR3 is TGTGCCAGCAGACCTGGGGGCTCCGGGGAGCTGTTTTTT.

V and J are TRBV6-5 and TRBJ1-6; D uncertain. Germline loops: CDR1 MNHEY, CDR2 SVGAGI. The length of the CDR3 is 11 residues. Trimming took off 6 bases at V and 14 bases at J, with 11 bases between the two ends. CDR3 DNA sequence: TGTGCCAGCAGGGACGTTGAGACCCTCCACTTT. Its protein product is CASRDVETLHF.

V is TRBV9 and J is TRBJ1-4, with a possible D match to TRBD1 (5 bases). The CDR3 runs to 14 residues. The V end lost 4 bases, the J end lost 11 bases, and 18 bases lay between the germline ends. Germline V lookup: CDR1 SGDLS, CDR2 YYNGEE. The CDR3 here is CASSIPHQGLKLFF. As DNA, the CDR3 is TGTGCCAGCAGCATCCCCCACCAGGGCTTGAAACTGTTTTTT. The full variable domain, in which reference TRBV9 and TRBJ1-4 provide the parts outside the CDR3, is DSGVTQTPKHLITATGQRVTLRCSPRSGDLSVYWYQQSLDQGLQFLIQYYNGEERAKGNILERFSAQQFPDLHSELNLSSLELGDSALYFCASSIPHQGLKLFFGSGTQLSVL.

This clone showed up just a few times. The rearrangement uses TRBV7-8 and TRBJ1-5; D not resolved. CDR3 length: 14 residues. Trimming shortened V by 5 bases and J by 10 bases, and 18 bases separated the two germline ends. Germline loops: CDR1 SGHVS, CDR2 FQNEAQ. Here the CDR3 DNA reads TGTGCCAGCAGCCGTGGACGCACTCGGGAACCCCAGCATTTT. This gives the protein CASSRGRTREPQHF.

The chain joins TRBV29-1 to TRBJ2-3, with D maybe TRBD1 (5 bases). Germline CDR1 reads SQVTM; CDR2 reads ANQGSEA. The CDR3 consists of 12 residues. The V and J ends lost 4 bases and 2 bases respectively, with 7 bases between them. The CDR3 region has the DNA TGCAGCGTTGTAGGGGACACAGATACGCAGTATTTT. It yields the protein CSVVGDTDTQYF.

The chain couples TRBV3-1 (or the pseudogene TRBV3-2) to TRBJ1-5; TRBD1 aligns across 7 bases. Germline V gene data show CDR1 as LGHDT and CDR2 as YNNKEL (reference sequence). The CDR3 length is 20 residues. Germline trimming cut 0 bases from V and 4 bases from J; bases unmatched to any gene: 18. CDR3 coding DNA: TGTGCCAGCAGCCAAGACCCGATCACAGGGGCCGGAGATTGGAATCAGCCCCAGCATTTT. Its protein product is CASSQDPITGAGDWNQPQHF.

J is TRBJ1-2 and V is TRBV19; D may be TRBD1 (6 bases). The CDR3 spans 17 residues. V lost 3 bases, J lost 3 bases, and 20 bases lay in between. Germline CDR1 LNHDA, CDR2 SQIVND (reference sequence). The CDR3 here is CASSIGGGAVVDYGYTF. In DNA, the CDR3 is TGTGCCAGTAGTATTGGTGGGGGGGCGGTCGTGGACTATGGCTACACCTTC.

The chain combines TRBV7-8 with TRBJ2-7; 7 nucleotides line up with TRBD1. The germline gives CDR1 SGHVS, CDR2 FQNEAQ. CDR3 size: 15 residues. With V trimmed by 7 bases and J by 2 bases, 11 bases remained unmatched. The CDR3 bases are TGTGCCAGCACCCACCAACGACAGGGAGCCTACGAGCAGTACTTC. This translates into CASTHQRQGAYEQYF.

This chain joins TRBV7-9 and TRBJ2-1; 7 bases agree with TRBD2. CDR3 size: 13 residues. The germline V gene has CDR1 SEHNR and CDR2 FQNEAQ (reference sequence). With 0 bases clipped from V and 15 bases from J, the junction kept 8 bases outside the gene matches. CDR3 loop: CASSLATREKVFF. Here the CDR3 DNA reads TGTGCCAGCAGCTTAGCGACGCGGGAGAAGGTGTTCTTC.

This rearrangement joins TRBV6-5 to TRBJ2-7; D call uncertain. V gave up 6 bases and J gave up 6 bases, with 18 bases separating them. Germline CDR1 is MNHEY and CDR2 is SVGAGI. The CDR3 has 14 residues. CDR3: CASSRLQVSLEQYF. CDR3 in DNA: TGTGCCAGCAGCAGGTTGCAAGTGTCCCTCGAGCAGTACTTC.

In this sample, this clone turned up once. The chain links TRBV28 to TRBJ2-6; D might be TRBD1 or TRBD2, each matching 5 bases. This CDR3 contains 17 residues. The V end was cut by 3 bases, the J end by 1 base, with 13 bases between. CDR1 is MDHEN, CDR2 SYDVKM, per germline. CDR3 nucleotide sequence: TGTGCCAGCAGTTTTTCTACAGGAGGTTCTGGGGCCAACGTCCTGACTTTC. It yields the protein CASSFSTGGSGANVLTF. The complete variable domain, with remaining parts taken from reference TRBV28 and TRBJ2-6, reads DVKVTQSSRYLVKRTGEKVFLECVQDMDHENMFWYRQDPGLGLRLIYFSYDVKMKEKGDIPEGYSVSREKKERFSLILESASTNQTSMYLCASSFSTGGSGANVLTFGAGSRLTVL.

The chain carries TRBV7-2 and TRBJ2-5; 11 nucleotides match TRBD1. This CDR3 contains 14 residues. With V trimmed by 5 bases and J by 3 bases, 2 bases remained unmatched. CDR1 is SGHTA, CDR2 FQGNSA, per germline. The CDR3 spells CASSRDRGEETQYF. CDR3 nucleotides: TGTGCCAGCAGCAGGGACAGGGGGGAAGAGACCCAGTACTTC. The full variable domain, with the rest looked up from reference TRBV7-2 and TRBJ2-5, is GAGVSQSPSNKVTEKGKDVELRCDPISGHTALYWYRQSLGQGLEFLIYFQGNSAPDKSGLPSDRFSAERTGGSVSTLTIQRTQQEDSAVYLCASSRDRGEETQYFGPGTRLLVL.